This TCR beta chain emerged from a study of shared clonotypes between healthy human individuals. TCRdb's copy holds only in-frame clones and misses some; the assay was immunoSEQ multiplex PCR. The sample has about 490,000 clones; less than 80% are singletons. Findings and caveats of the study: The study drew on few donors, limiting represented genetic and exposure-history diversity.

Concerning this clone: The antigen is undetermined.

The V end was cut by 0 bases, the J end by 6 bases, with 13 bases between. The CDR3 loop spans 14 amino acids. The germline gives CDR1 GTSNPN, CDR2 SVGIG (reference sequence). This TCR came from a woman between 40 and 55 years old in good health. Some clones in this sample may be carry-over from other donors' samples. The V gene is TRBV30, the J gene TRBJ2-3; D tentatively fits TRBD1 or TRBD2 (6 bases each). Sequencing input: PBMCs. CDR3 DNA: TGTGCCTGGAGTGTCAATAGGGGGGTGGATACGCAGTATTTT. This sequence encodes CAWSVNRGVDTQYF.